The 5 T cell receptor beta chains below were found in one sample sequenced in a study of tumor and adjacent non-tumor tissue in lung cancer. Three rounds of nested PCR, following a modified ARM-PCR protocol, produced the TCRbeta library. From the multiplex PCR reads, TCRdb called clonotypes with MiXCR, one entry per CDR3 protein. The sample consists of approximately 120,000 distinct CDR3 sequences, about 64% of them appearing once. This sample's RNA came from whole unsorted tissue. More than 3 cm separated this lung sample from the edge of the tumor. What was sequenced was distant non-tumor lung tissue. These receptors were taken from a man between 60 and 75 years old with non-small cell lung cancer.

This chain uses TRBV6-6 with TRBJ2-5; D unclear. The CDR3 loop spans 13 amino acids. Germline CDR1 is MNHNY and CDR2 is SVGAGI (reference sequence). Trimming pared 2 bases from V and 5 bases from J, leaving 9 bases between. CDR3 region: CASSYGGDETQYF. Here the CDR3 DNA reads TGTGCCAGCAGTTACGGCGGTGATGAGACCCAGTACTTC.

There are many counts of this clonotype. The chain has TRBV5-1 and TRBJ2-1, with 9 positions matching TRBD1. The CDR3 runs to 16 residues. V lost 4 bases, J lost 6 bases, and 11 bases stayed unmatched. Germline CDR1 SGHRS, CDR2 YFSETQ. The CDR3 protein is CASSLYPGQGSNEQFF. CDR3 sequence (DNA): TGCGCCAGCAGCCTATACCCGGGACAGGGCTCCAATGAGCAGTTCTTC.

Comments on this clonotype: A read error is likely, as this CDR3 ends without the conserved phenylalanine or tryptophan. The CDR3 sequence is CASTELGTATTRYGYTV. The CDR3 bases are TGTGCCAGCACTGAACTGGGGACAGCAACCACCCGCTATGGCTACACCGTC. This rearrangement joins TRBV6-1 to TRBJ1-2; 7 nucleotides line up with TRBD1. Per germline, CDR1 MNHNS and CDR2 SASEGT. CDR3 length: 17 amino acids.

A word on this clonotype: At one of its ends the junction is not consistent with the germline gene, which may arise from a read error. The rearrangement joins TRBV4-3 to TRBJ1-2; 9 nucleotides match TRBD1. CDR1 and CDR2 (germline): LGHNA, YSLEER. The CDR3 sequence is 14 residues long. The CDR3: CTSSLIQGAVGYTF. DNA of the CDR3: TGTACCAGCAGCCTTATACAGGGGGCTGTTGGCTACACCTTC.

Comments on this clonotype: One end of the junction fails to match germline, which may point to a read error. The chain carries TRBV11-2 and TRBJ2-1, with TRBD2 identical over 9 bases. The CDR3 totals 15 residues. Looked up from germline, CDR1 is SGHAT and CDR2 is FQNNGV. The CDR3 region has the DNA TGTGTCAGCAGCCGTCGACTAGCGGCAAGGGATGAGCTCTTCTTC. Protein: CVSSRRLAARDELFF.